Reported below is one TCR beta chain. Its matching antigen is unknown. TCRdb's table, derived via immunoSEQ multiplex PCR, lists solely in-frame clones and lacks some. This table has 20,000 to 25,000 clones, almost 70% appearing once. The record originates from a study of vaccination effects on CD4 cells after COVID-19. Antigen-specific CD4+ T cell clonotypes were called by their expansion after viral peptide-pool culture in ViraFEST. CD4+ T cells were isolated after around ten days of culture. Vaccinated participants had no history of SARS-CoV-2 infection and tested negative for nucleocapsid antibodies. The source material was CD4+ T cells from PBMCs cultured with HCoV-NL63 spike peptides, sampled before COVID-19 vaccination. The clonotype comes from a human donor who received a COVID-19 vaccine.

The CDR3 bases are TGCGCCAGCAGCGTCCTGACAGGTGTGAACACCGGGGAGCTGTTTTTT. Protein sequence: CASSVLTGVNTGELFF. The chain links TRBV5-1 to TRBJ2-2, with D possibly TRBD1 on 6 matching bases. This CDR3 has 16 amino acids. Germline values: CDR1 SGHRS, CDR2 YFSETQ. The V gene lost 4 bases and the J gene lost 1 base, with 14 bases spanning the gap.